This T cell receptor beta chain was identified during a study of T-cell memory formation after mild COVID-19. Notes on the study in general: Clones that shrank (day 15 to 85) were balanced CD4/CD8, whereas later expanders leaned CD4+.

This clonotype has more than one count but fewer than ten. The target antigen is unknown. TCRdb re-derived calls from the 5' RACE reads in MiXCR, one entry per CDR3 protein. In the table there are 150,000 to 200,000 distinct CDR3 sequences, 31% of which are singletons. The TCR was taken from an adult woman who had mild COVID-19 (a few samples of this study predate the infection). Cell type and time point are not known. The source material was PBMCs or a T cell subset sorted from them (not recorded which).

DNA of the CDR3: TGTGCCAGCAGCTTGGGAATCACAGTTTTACAAGAGACCCAGTACTTC. The encoded protein is CASSLGITVLQETQYF. J is TRBJ2-5 and V is TRBV5-5; no clear D gene. The CDR3 has 16 residues. Germline V gene sequence: CDR1 SGHKS, CDR2 YYEKEE (reference sequence). Trimming removed 0 bases from V and 2 bases from J, with 14 bases in between.